Given below is one TCR beta chain in context. The CDR3 is 15 residues long. Germline V lookup: CDR1 LGHNA, CDR2 YSLEER. V lost 3 bases and J lost 3; bases outside the gene matches: 5. This entry belongs to a study of blood T cell repertoires in COVID-19. Study background: Researchers got acute and convalescent COVID-19 samples from the United States, Italy and Spain. PBMCs, B-cell-depleted T cells, or T cells provided the cDNA or gDNA that made up the material.

As originally analysed: From reference gene primer amplification, estimates of nucleated cell counts were derived. Sequencing used immunoSEQ multiplex PCR; TCRdb keeps in-frame clones, though not all of them. That table is the source of V, J and clone size, and D and trimming were worked out from the DNA. This table holds 25,000 to 30,000 clones, roughly 94% found once. Sequencing used peripheral blood. The chain joins TRBV4-3 to TRBJ2-7, with 10 bases identical to TRBD1. This clonotype was sampled from a human donor with active COVID-19. The donor label of this sample is uncertain. CDR3 in DNA: TGCGCCAGCAGCCAGAGGGACAGGGGAGACTACGAGCAGTACTTC. This gives the protein CASSQRDRGDYEQYF.